Included here is one T cell receptor beta chain sequence, with context. No antigen is known for it. This entry belongs to a study of T cell responses to AZD1222 COVID-19 vaccine. Study-level points and caveats: Baseline testing showed seropositivity in only 6 or 7 AZD1222 recipients. Spike-specific TCR breadth and depth rose after two AZD1222 doses. In all cases, repertoires were sampled only after the peak T cell response. A reported finding is that nearly half of spike-specific TCRs target unmutated variant regions.

The CDR3 extends over 14 amino acids. Trimming took 4 bases from V and 0 from J, leaving 10 bases between them. The protocol was immunoSEQ multiplex PCR, while the TCRdb copy is restricted to in-frame clones and leaves out a portion. The sample records 200,000 or so clones, 93% being singletons. The source was peripheral blood, collected 28 days after the second AZD1222 dose. The chain uses TRBV23-1 and TRBJ2-7, with a weak D call TRBD2 (6 bases). TRBV23-1 is placed among ORFs of uncertain function. The origin of this receptor is an adult who received the AZD1222 COVID-19 vaccine. As DNA, the CDR3 is TGCGCCAGCAGTCTTGGGGACTTCTCCTACGAGCAGTACTTC. Residues: CASSLGDFSYEQYF.